The T cell receptor beta chain described here comes from a study of T cells in Graves' hyperthyroidism and ophthalmopathy. General study results and limits: Prediction of ophthalmopathy progression came a median roughly 7.1 months pre-onset. A model of 13 V-J pairs discriminated ophthalmopathy from stable hyperthyroidism.

Amplification of TCR beta CDR3 regions was performed using RNA transcripts as template. When the TCR CDR3 underwent first-round RT-PCR, the HTBI primer set was used. TCRdb reprocessed the multiplex PCR reads with MiXCR, giving one entry per CDR3 protein. Of hundreds of thousands of distinct CDR3 sequences listed, roughly a third are singletons. Germline V gene lookup returns CDR1 SEHNR and CDR2 FQNEAQ (reference sequence). This CDR3 is 15 amino acids long. The junction had 4 bases not matched to a gene; V was cut back by 5 bases and J by 3 bases. The hyperthyroidism patients had all been newly diagnosed, and their disease duration was under 2 months. Their ages ranged from 18 to 65 years. This clonotype appeared a single time. What it recognizes is unknown. With a much larger clone just one base away, this may be a read error. As the CDR3 is not closed by the conserved phenylalanine or tryptophan, this likely results from a read error.

The chain joins TRBV7-9 to TRBJ2-7, with 13 bases matching TRBD2. The sequenced sample consisted of blood. The receptor was derived from a woman aged 40 to 55 with Graves' hyperthyroidism. This CDR3 is CASSIGLAGVYEQYC. The CDR3 bases are TGTGCCAGCAGCATCGGACTAGCGGGAGTCTACGAGCAGTACTGC.